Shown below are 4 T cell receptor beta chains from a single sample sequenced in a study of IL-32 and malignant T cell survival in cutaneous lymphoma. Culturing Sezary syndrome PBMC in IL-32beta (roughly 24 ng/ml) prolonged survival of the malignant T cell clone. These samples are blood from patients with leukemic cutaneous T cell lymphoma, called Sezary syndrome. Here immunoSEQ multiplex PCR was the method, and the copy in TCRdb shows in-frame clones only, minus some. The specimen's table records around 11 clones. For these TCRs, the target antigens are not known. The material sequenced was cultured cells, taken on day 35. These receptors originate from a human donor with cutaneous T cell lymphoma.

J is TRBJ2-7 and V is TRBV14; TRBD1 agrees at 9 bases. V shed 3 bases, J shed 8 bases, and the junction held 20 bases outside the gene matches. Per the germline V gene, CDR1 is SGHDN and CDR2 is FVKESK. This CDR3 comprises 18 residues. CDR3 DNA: TGTGCCAGCAGCCAGGAACAACACTGGGACAGGGAGATATACAAGCAGTACTTC. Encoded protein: CASSQEQHWDREIYKQYF.

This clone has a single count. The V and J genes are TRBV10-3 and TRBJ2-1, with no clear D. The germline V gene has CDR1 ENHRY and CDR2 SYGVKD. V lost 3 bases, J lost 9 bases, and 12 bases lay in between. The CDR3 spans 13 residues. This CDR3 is CAISDWADGEQFF. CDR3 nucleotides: TGTGCCATCAGTGATTGGGCCGACGGTGAGCAGTTCTTC.

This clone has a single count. The chain's CDR3 is CAWSPSSNTGELFF. In DNA, the CDR3 is TGTGCCTGGAGTCCCTCCAGTAACACCGGGGAGCTGTTTTTT. The chain couples TRBV30 to TRBJ2-2; D call uncertain. CDR3 size: 14 residues. The germline V gene has CDR1 GTSNPN and CDR2 SVGIG (reference sequence). Trimming took 2 bases from V and 2 from J, leaving 9 bases between them.

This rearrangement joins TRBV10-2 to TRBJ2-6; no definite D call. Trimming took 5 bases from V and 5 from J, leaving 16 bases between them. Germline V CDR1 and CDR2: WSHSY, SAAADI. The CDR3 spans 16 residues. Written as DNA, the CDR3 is TGCGCCAGCAGTCGCTGCACTCAAAGTCGGGCCAACGTCCTGACTTTC. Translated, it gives CASSRCTQSRANVLTF.